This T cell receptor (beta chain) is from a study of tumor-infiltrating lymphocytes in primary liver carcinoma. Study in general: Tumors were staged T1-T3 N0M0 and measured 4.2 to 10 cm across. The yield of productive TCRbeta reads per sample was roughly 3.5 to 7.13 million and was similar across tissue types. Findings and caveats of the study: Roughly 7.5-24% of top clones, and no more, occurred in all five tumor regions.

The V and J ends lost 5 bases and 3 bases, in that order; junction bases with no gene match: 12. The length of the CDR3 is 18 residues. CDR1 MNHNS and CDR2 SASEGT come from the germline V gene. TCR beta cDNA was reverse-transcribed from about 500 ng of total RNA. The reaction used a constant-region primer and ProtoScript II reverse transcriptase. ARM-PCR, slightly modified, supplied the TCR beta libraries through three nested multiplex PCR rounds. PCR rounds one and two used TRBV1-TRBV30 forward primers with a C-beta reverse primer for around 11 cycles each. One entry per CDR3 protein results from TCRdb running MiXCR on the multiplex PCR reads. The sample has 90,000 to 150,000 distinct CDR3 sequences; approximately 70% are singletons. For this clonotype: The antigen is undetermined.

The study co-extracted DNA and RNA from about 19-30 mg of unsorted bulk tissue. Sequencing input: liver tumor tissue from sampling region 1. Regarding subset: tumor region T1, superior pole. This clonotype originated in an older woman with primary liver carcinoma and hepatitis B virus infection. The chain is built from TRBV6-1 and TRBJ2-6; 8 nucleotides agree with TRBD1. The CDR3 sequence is CASSPSGTGGSGANVLTF. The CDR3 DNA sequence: TGTGCCAGCAGTCCCTCCGGGACAGGAGGTAGTGGGGCCAACGTCCTGACTTTC.